Each of the 23 T cell receptor beta chains below was sequenced from the same sample in a study of blood T cell repertoires in COVID-19. Clones were sequenced by immunoSEQ multiplex PCR, and TCRdb holds only the in-frame ones, with some missing. The sample contains some 170,000 clones, more than 75% of which appear only once. Sequenced sample: peripheral blood. These receptor sequences come from a woman in her seventies with acute or convalescent COVID-19.

The genes are TRBV4-1 and TRBJ2-1, with 8 bases identical to TRBD1. CDR3 length: 14 residues. With V trimmed by 4 bases and J by 4 bases, 3 bases remained unmatched. In germline, CDR1 is MGHRA, CDR2 YSYEKL. The CDR3 sequence is CASSRGQGYNEQFF. CDR3 nucleotide sequence: TGCGCCAGCAGCCGAGGACAGGGTTACAATGAGCAGTTCTTC.

The CDR3 nucleotides are TGCGCCAGCAGCTTGGCCCTGGGACAGGGGAACAATGAGCAGTTCTTC. Translation gives CASSLALGQGNNEQFF. The chain recombines TRBV5-1 with TRBJ2-1; the match to TRBD1 covers 10 bases. The V gene's germline CDR1 is SGHRS and CDR2 YFSETQ. The CDR3 has 16 amino acids. Trimming took 0 bases from V and 5 from J; bases not matched to a gene: 5.

A word on this clone: Other DNA sequences in this sample translate to the same CDR3. The J gene is TRBJ1-6, the V gene TRBV7-2; D perhaps matches TRBD1 (5 bases). The CDR3 has 15 amino acids. Germline V gives CDR1 SGHTA, CDR2 FQGNSA. Trimming stripped 1 base from V and 8 bases from J, with 12 bases between. The CDR3 DNA reads TGTGCCAGCAGCTTAGTGGGGCGCCTTCATTCACCCCTCCACTTT. This translates into CASSLVGRLHSPLHF.

V is TRBV30 and J is TRBJ2-2, with 7 bases matching TRBD2. Germline assignment: CDR1 GTSNPN and CDR2 SVGIG (reference sequence). There are 15 residues in the CDR3. J lost 7 bases, V lost 0 bases, and 8 bases had no gene match. This CDR3 is CAWSVLGRFGGELFF. The CDR3 DNA follows: TGTGCCTGGAGTGTACTCGGGAGGTTTGGCGGGGAGCTGTTTTTT. The full variable domain, in which reference TRBV30 and TRBJ2-2 provide the parts outside the CDR3, is SQTIHQWPATLVQPVGSPLSLECTVEGTSNPNLYWYRQAAGRGLQLLFYSVGIGQISSEVPQNLSASRPQDRQFILSSKKLLLSDSGFYLCAWSVLGRFGGELFFGEGSRLTVL.

The J gene is TRBJ1-1, the V gene TRBV7-3, with TRBD1 matching over 7 bases. After removal of 5 bases from V and 6 bases from J, the junction contained 12 bases not matched to a gene. In germline, CDR1 is SGHTA, CDR2 FQGTGA. There are 15 residues in the CDR3. The CDR3 DNA reads as TGTGCCAGCAGCGAAACAGGGGAGGAGCTGTCTGAAGCTTTCTTT. It codes for CASSETGEELSEAFF.

This clone was found once. This chain connects TRBV7-9 to TRBJ2-5; perhaps TRBD2 as D (5 bases). CDR1 is SEHNR and CDR2 is FQNEAQ in the germline V gene (reference sequence). Trimming took 3 bases from V and 5 from J, leaving 16 bases between them. CDR3 length equals 15 residues. Here the CDR3 DNA reads TGTGCCAGCAGCTTTTTGCGGGCTAGTAGGGAGACCCAGTACTTC. It is translated as CASSFLRASRETQYF.

The count of this clone is one. V usage is TRBV5-1 and J usage is TRBJ2-1; 9 nucleotides agree with TRBD1. The length of the CDR3 is 14 residues. V lost 3 bases to trimming and J lost 9 bases; unmatched junction nucleotides: 7. Germline V gene data show CDR1 as SGHRS and CDR2 as YFSETQ. CDR3 nucleotide sequence: TGCGCCAGCAGCTCCTGGACAGGGGAGAGTGAGCAGTTCTTC. It encodes CASSSWTGESEQFF.

V is TRBV29-1 and J is TRBJ2-7; D may be TRBD1 (6 bases). Germline loops: CDR1 SQVTM, CDR2 ANQGSEA. This CDR3 contains 18 residues. Between the trimmed V and J ends, which lost 4 bases and 9 bases, there was a span of 34 bases. The DNA for the CDR3 is TGCAGCGTTGCCCCGGAACCGCCACAGGGTTACCTCGCTAGTGGGCAGTACTTC. It yields the protein CSVAPEPPQGYLASGQYF.

The V call is TRBV29-1, the J call TRBJ1-2, with no clear D. Between the trimmed V and J ends, which lost 4 bases and 7 bases, there was a span of 10 bases. The CDR3 has 11 amino acids. Per the germline V gene, CDR1 is SQVTM and CDR2 is ANQGSEA. The CDR3: CSVATGSGYTF. CDR3 DNA: TGCAGCGTTGCCACCGGGAGTGGCTACACCTTC.

The J gene is TRBJ2-1, the V gene TRBV5-1; D perhaps matches TRBD2 (5 bases). V gave up 4 bases and J gave up 9 bases, with 17 bases separating them. The germline gives CDR1 SGHRS, CDR2 YFSETQ. The CDR3 consists of 14 residues. CDR3 region: CASSPGTRDGEQFF. The CDR3 nucleotides read TGCGCCAGCAGCCCTGGCACTAGAGACGGTGAGCAGTTCTTC.

In its sample, this clone was seen once. This rearrangement joins TRBV9 to TRBJ2-1; 11 bases align to TRBD1. Germline-derived CDR1 and CDR2 are SGDLS and YYNGEE. The ends lost 4 bases at V and 4 bases at J; junction bases unmatched: 4. The length of the CDR3 is 15 residues. The CDR3 region has the DNA TGTGCCAGCAGCCGGGACAGGGGGGAATACAATGAGCAGTTCTTC. Its protein is CASSRDRGEYNEQFF.

The V call is TRBV28, the J call TRBJ1-1; TRBD1 might be the D (5 bases). CDR1 MDHEN and CDR2 SYDVKM come from the germline V gene. The CDR3 covers 13 residues. Trimming took 4 bases from V and 0 from J, leaving 6 bases between them. CDR3 in DNA: TGTGCCAGCAGTTCAGGGTTGAACACTGAAGCTTTCTTT. This sequence encodes CASSSGLNTEAFF.

This clone was recorded only once. J is TRBJ2-5 and V is TRBV18; no definite D call. From germline, CDR1 is KGHSH and CDR2 LQKENI. Trimming took 2 bases from V and 4 from J, leaving 14 bases between them. The CDR3 runs to 15 residues. Here the CDR3 reads CASSPAAQPGETQYF. Written as DNA, the CDR3 is TGTGCCAGCTCACCAGCAGCACAGCCCGGAGAGACCCAGTACTTC.

The chain joins TRBV4-3 to TRBJ1-1; D might be TRBD1 (6 bases). Germline V gives CDR1 LGHNA, CDR2 YSLEER. The CDR3 is 15 residues long. V lost 0 bases to trimming and J lost 4 bases, with 12 bases between them. CDR3 region: CASSQEWGGITEAFF. CDR3 DNA: TGCGCCAGCAGCCAAGAGTGGGGGGGCATCACTGAAGCTTTCTTT.

This sequence joins TRBV6-5 and TRBJ1-2; tentatively, D is TRBD1 (5 bases). Germline V gene lookup returns CDR1 MNHEY and CDR2 SVGAGI. The CDR3 extends over 15 amino acids. Trimming cost V 0 bases and J 4 bases, with 12 bases left between them. The chain's CDR3 is CASSYSGGSGYGYTF. DNA for the CDR3: TGTGCCAGCAGTTACTCGGGGGGGTCAGGCTATGGCTACACCTTC.

The chain is built from TRBV18 and TRBJ1-1; 10 nucleotides match TRBD1. The V gene's germline CDR1 is KGHSH and CDR2 LQKENI. The ends lost 5 bases at V and 4 bases at J; junction bases unmatched: 7. This CDR3 comprises 15 residues. The DNA for the CDR3 is TGTGCCAGCTCATTAGGACAGGGGGGGACCACTGAAGCTTTCTTT. This encodes CASSLGQGGTTEAFF.

J is TRBJ1-2 and V is TRBV18; 9 bases match TRBD1. The V gene's germline CDR1 is KGHSH and CDR2 LQKENI. The CDR3 loop spans 16 amino acids. Unmatched junction bases numbered 12, after V lost 2 bases and J lost 8 bases. DNA for the CDR3: TGTGCCAGCTCACCAAACCTTAACAGGGGGCAAGAGGGCTACACCTTC. It encodes CASSPNLNRGQEGYTF. The full variable domain, completed using reference TRBV18 and TRBJ1-2, is NAGVMQNPRHLVRRRGQEARLRCSPMKGHSHVYWYRQLPEEGLKFMVYLQKENIIDESGMPKERFSAEFPKEGPSILRIQQVVRGDSAAYFCASSPNLNRGQEGYTFGSGTRLTVV.

This sequence joins TRBV6-5 and TRBJ1-1, with D perhaps matching TRBD1 (6 bases). CDR1 is MNHEY and CDR2 is SVGAGI in the germline V gene. The CDR3 length is 13 residues. The germline V and J ends were trimmed by 7 bases and 8 bases, with 17 bases remaining between them. The CDR3 loop is CASTQAGVGEAFF. CDR3 in DNA: TGTGCCAGCACCCAGGCAGGGGTAGGGGAAGCTTTCTTT.

Comment on this clone: Other DNA sequences in the sample encode the same CDR3. The chain uses TRBV18 and TRBJ1-2; D perhaps matches TRBD1 (6 bases). Trimming stripped 6 bases from V and 4 bases from J, with 12 bases between. Germline V gene sequence: CDR1 KGHSH, CDR2 LQKENI. There are 13 residues in the CDR3. The CDR3 sequence: CASSPDRSYGYTF. The CDR3 DNA reads TGTGCCAGCTCTCCCGACAGGTCCTATGGCTACACCTTC.

V usage is TRBV14 and J usage is TRBJ1-1; the D gene is possibly TRBD1 (5 bases). From germline, CDR1 is SGHDN and CDR2 FVKESK. The CDR3 is 16 amino acids. V lost 3 bases to trimming and J lost 6 bases, with 20 bases between them. CDR3: CASSHEKGEGRPEAFF. The CDR3 DNA reads as TGTGCCAGCAGCCACGAAAAAGGGGAGGGTCGGCCTGAAGCTTTCTTT.

The chain links TRBV6-1 to TRBJ2-1; TRBD2 agrees at 7 bases. CDR1 and CDR2 (germline): MNHNS, SASEGT. V lost 2 bases to trimming and J lost 4 bases; unmatched junction nucleotides: 8. The CDR3 is made up of 16 amino acids. CDR3: CASSERRAGRYNEQFF. The DNA for the CDR3 is TGTGCCAGCAGTGAACGTAGAGCGGGGAGGTACAATGAGCAGTTCTTC.

The V call is TRBV6-5, the J call TRBJ1-4; D gene unclear. The ends were cut back, 8 bases at V and 6 bases at J, with 16 bases in the middle. Germline CDR1 reads MNHEY; CDR2 reads SVGAGI. The CDR3 runs to 14 residues. CDR3 bases: TGTGCCAGCCGGCGGGGTAGTTCGGATGAAAAACTGTTTTTT. This translates into CASRRGSSDEKLFF.

In DNA form, the CDR3 reads TGTGCCAGTAGTATTGGGACAGGGGGAAGGACTGAAGCTTTCTTT. It specifies CASSIGTGGRTEAFF. The gene calls are TRBV19 and TRBJ1-1, with TRBD1 matching over 11 bases. After removal of 3 bases from V and 5 bases from J, the junction contained 5 bases not matched to a gene. Germline loops: CDR1 LNHDA, CDR2 SQIVND (reference sequence). The CDR3 is 15 residues long.